The 21 T cell receptor beta chains presented below share a single source sample, sequenced in a study of massively parallel sequencing of T cell beta chains. Each CDR3 protein is one row after TCRdb ran MiXCR on the 5' RACE reads. Of about 4,700 distinct CDR3 sequences in the sample, about 38% were seen once. The sequencing sample was made of commercial RNA from peripheral blood pooled from many donors. The receptors originated from a pool of human donors in good health; the sample was commercial RNA pooled from many donors.

This clonotype was seen a handful of times. The chain has TRBV20-1 and TRBJ2-2, with TRBD2 matching over 8 bases. CDR3 length: 14 amino acids. The J segment lost 6 bases and the V segment lost 5 bases, leaving 8 bases of the junction unmatched. Germline CDR1 reads DFQATT; CDR2 reads SNEGSKA (reference sequence). The CDR3 sequence is CSAPGGLHAGELFF. The CDR3 DNA reads TGCAGTGCTCCGGGGGGGTTACATGCCGGGGAGCTGTTTTTT.

This clonotype was counted between two and nine times. The rearrangement uses TRBV28 and TRBJ1-4; D is uncertain. V dropped 6 bases and J dropped 4 bases, with 9 bases sitting between them. Germline V gives CDR1 MDHEN, CDR2 SYDVKM. The CDR3 consists of 13 residues. CDR3 sequence: CASRGLGNEKLFF. The CDR3 DNA reads TGTGCCAGCAGGGGGTTGGGTAATGAAAAACTGTTTTTT. The full variable domain, completed using reference TRBV28 and TRBJ1-4, is DVKVTQSSRYLVKRTGEKVFLECVQDMDHENMFWYRQDPGLGLRLIYFSYDVKMKEKGDIPEGYSVSREKKERFSLILESASTNQTSMYLCASRGLGNEKLFFGSGTQLSVL.

This clonotype was counted only a few times. This chain links TRBV20-1 with TRBJ1-5; tentative D call: TRBD1 (5 bases). In germline, CDR1 is DFQATT, CDR2 SNEGSKA (reference sequence). Trimming stripped 3 bases from V and 7 bases from J, with 10 bases between. The CDR3 is 12 residues long. The CDR3 DNA is TGCAGTGCTAGGGGGGGTGGACAGCCCCAGCATTTT. Translated, it gives CSARGGGQPQHF.

The genes are TRBV20-1 and TRBJ1-2, with no clear D. This CDR3 comprises 8 residues. Germline V gene data show CDR1 as DFQATT and CDR2 as SNEGSKA (reference sequence). For the CDR3, the DNA is TGCAGAGACGGGGGCTACACCTTC. Encoded protein: CRDGGYTF.

This chain joins TRBV28 and TRBJ2-3; 8 bases line up with TRBD2. The CDR3 sequence is 12 residues long. Germline V gene lookup returns CDR1 MDHEN and CDR2 SYDVKM. V lost 5 bases to trimming and J lost 11 bases; unmatched junction nucleotides: 6. The CDR3 spells CASSSSGIVQYF. In DNA form, the CDR3 reads TGTGCCAGCAGTAGTAGCGGGATAGTGCAGTATTTT.

This clonotype was picked up a small number of times. The J gene is TRBJ2-1, the V gene TRBV29-1; 7 bases are shared with TRBD2. V was pared by 3 bases and J by 1 base, with 0 bases of the junction left unmatched. This CDR3 has 13 residues. CDR1 is SQVTM, CDR2 ANQGSEA, per germline. The CDR3 reads CSVEGGSYNEQFF. The CDR3 region has the DNA TGCAGCGTTGAGGGGGGGTCCTACAATGAGCAGTTCTTC.

This clonotype has a handful of counts. J is TRBJ1-1 and V is TRBV20-1; 8 bases are shared with TRBD1. J lost 5 bases, V lost 3 bases, and 8 bases had no gene match. Per germline, CDR1 DFQATT and CDR2 SNEGSKA (reference sequence). The CDR3 is made up of 14 amino acids. CDR3 DNA: TGCAGTGCTAGGTCGACAGGGGAAAGGACTGAAGCTTTCTTT. Translation gives CSARSTGERTEAFF.

The chain carries TRBV29-1 and TRBJ2-7, with D perhaps TRBD1 (6 bases). Looked up from germline, CDR1 is SQVTM and CDR2 is ANQGSEA. CDR3 length: 13 amino acids. Trimming left V 4 bases short and J 1 base short, with 11 bases between. CDR3 loop: CSVGTGWSYEQYF. For the CDR3, the DNA is TGCAGCGTTGGTACAGGGTGGTCCTACGAGCAGTACTTC.

This clonotype was observed a few times. The chain carries TRBV5-1 and TRBJ2-7, with 9 bases aligning to TRBD1. V shed 5 bases and J 1 base; nucleotides not matched to a gene: 4. CDR3 length: 14 amino acids. Germline V gene sequence: CDR1 SGHRS, CDR2 YFSETQ. The CDR3 sequence is CASSIGTGSYEQYF. The CDR3 DNA reads TGCGCCAGCAGTATCGGGACAGGGTCCTACGAGCAGTACTTC.

V and J are TRBV6-1 and TRBJ1-5, with unresolved D. The CDR3 totals 11 residues. Deletions cut 8 bases from V and 4 bases from J, with 6 bases between. Germline lookup yields CDR1 MNHNS and CDR2 SASEGT. The CDR3 spells CASGSNQPQHF. The CDR3 DNA follows: TGTGCCAGCGGCAGTAATCAGCCCCAGCATTTT.

This sequence joins TRBV11-3 and TRBJ2-7; tentative D call: TRBD1 (5 bases). The CDR3 extends over 13 amino acids. V lost 2 bases, J lost 6 bases, and 11 bases lay in between. Germline V gene lookup returns CDR1 SGHNT and CDR2 YENEEA. CDR3 sequence reads: CASSLWGVGEQYF. Here the CDR3 DNA reads TGTGCCAGCAGCTTATGGGGCGTTGGCGAGCAGTACTTC.

The chain employs TRBV6-2 or TRBV6-3 and TRBJ2-6, with TRBD2 matching 7 bases. The CDR3 is 14 residues long. Germline-derived CDR1 and CDR2 are MNHEY and SVGEGT. V shed 5 bases, J shed 7 bases, and the junction held 5 bases outside the gene matches. This CDR3 is CASSRLALANVLTF. The CDR3 bases are TGTGCCAGCAGTAGACTAGCTCTAGCCAACGTCCTGACTTTC.

The chain combines TRBV10-2 with TRBJ2-7; D unclear. V was cut by 4 bases and J by 3 bases, with 7 bases left in between. Germline CDR1 reads WSHSY; CDR2 reads SAAADI. The CDR3 consists of 12 residues. The CDR3 DNA reads TGCGCCAGCAGTGTAATGGGCTACGAGCAGTACTTC. This gives the protein CASSVMGYEQYF.

The chain couples TRBV19 to TRBJ1-6; D might be TRBD1 (5 bases). CDR3 size: 13 residues. Trimming pared 6 bases from V and 9 bases from J, leaving 12 bases between. Germline CDR1 LNHDA, CDR2 SQIVND (reference sequence). The CDR3 DNA sequence: TGTGCCAGTAGAACAACTGGGACTTCACCCCTCCACTTT. It translates to CASRTTGTSPLHF. Complete variable domain (other parts from reference TRBV19 and TRBJ1-6): DGGITQSPKYLFRKEGQNVTLSCEQNLNHDAMYWYRQDPGQGLRLIYYSQIVNDFQKGDIAEGYSVSREKKESFPLTVTSAQKNPTAFYLCASRTTGTSPLHFGNGTRLTVT.

The table lists this clonotype with a few counts. The CDR3 loop reads CASSGTGFGQPQHF. CDR3 DNA sequence: TGTGCCAGTAGTGGGACAGGGTTCGGTCAGCCCCAGCATTTT. This rearrangement joins TRBV19 to TRBJ1-5; 9 bases line up with TRBD1. CDR1 is LNHDA and CDR2 is SQIVND in the germline V gene (reference sequence). The V gene end was trimmed by 5 bases and the J gene end by 6 bases; junction bases not matched to a gene: 5. The CDR3 length is 14 residues.

V usage is TRBV14 and J usage is TRBJ2-7, with D tentatively TRBD2 (6 bases). Germline V CDR1 and CDR2: SGHDN, FVKESK. The CDR3 covers 13 residues. V was cut by 7 bases and J by 1 base, with 11 bases left in between. CDR3 bases: TGTGCCAGCATGGAGGGAGGATCCTACGAGCAGTACTTC. Residues: CASMEGGSYEQYF.

This clonotype occurred a few times. The gene calls are TRBV29-1 and TRBJ2-5, with unresolved D. The CDR3 is 12 amino acids. The V gene's germline CDR1 is SQVTM and CDR2 ANQGSEA. Trimming pared 2 bases from V and 4 bases from J, leaving 8 bases between. This chain's CDR3 is CSVEFLGETQYF. DNA for the CDR3: TGCAGCGTTGAATTCTTAGGAGAGACCCAGTACTTC.

The V gene is TRBV4-2, the J gene TRBJ2-5; D is undetermined. Deletions cut 4 bases from V and 4 bases from J, with 16 bases between. The CDR3 has 15 residues. Germline CDR1 and CDR2: LGHNA and YNFKEQ. Here the CDR3 DNA reads TGTGCCAGCAGCCTGACCCCTACTCGGAGAGAGACCCAGTACTTC. Translated, it gives CASSLTPTRRETQYF.

This chain links TRBV11-2 with TRBJ1-2, with 9 positions matching TRBD1. Germline V gene sequence: CDR1 SGHAT, CDR2 FQNNGV. There are 13 residues in the CDR3. With 3 bases clipped from V and 7 bases from J, the junction kept 3 bases outside the gene matches. The CDR3 is CASSFQDRGGYTF. CDR3 sequence (DNA): TGTGCCAGCAGCTTCCAGGACAGGGGTGGCTACACCTTC.

This clonotype has only a few counts. This chain joins TRBV7-2 and TRBJ2-3; D is uncertain. The CDR3 consists of 12 residues. V lost 3 bases and J 4 bases, leaving 5 bases between the germline ends. Germline V gene data show CDR1 as SGHTA and CDR2 as FQGNSA. CDR3 sequence (DNA): TGTGCCAGCAGCTTCGTTGCAGATACGCAGTATTTT. Translation gives CASSFVADTQYF.

The J gene is TRBJ2-3, the V gene TRBV20-1, with D perhaps matching TRBD2 (6 bases). Germline values: CDR1 DFQATT, CDR2 SNEGSKA (reference sequence). Trimming stripped 1 base from V and 5 bases from J, with 13 bases between. This CDR3 region has 14 residues. CDR3 DNA sequence: TGCAGTGCTAGAGGGCGGGATCAAGTAGATACGCAGTATTTT. This codes for CSARGRDQVDTQYF.